A single sample is the source of the 8 T cell receptor beta chains below, sequenced in a study of blood T cell repertoires in COVID-19. The repertoire was sequenced with immunoSEQ multiplex PCR; TCRdb's copy has only in-frame clones and lacks some. The sample has around 83,000 clones, around nine tenths seen once. Source material: peripheral blood. Receptors originate from a man aged 65-85 years with active or convalescent COVID-19.

This clone was counted a single time. The chain has TRBV4-1 and TRBJ2-3; D may be TRBD2 (6 bases). Germline assignment: CDR1 MGHRA and CDR2 YSYEKL. The CDR3 contains 16 residues. The V gene lost 5 bases and the J gene lost 8 bases, with 23 bases spanning the gap. The CDR3 loop is CASSERTGTLHITQYF. In DNA, the CDR3 is TGCGCCAGCAGCGAACGAACCGGGACTTTGCATATTACGCAGTATTTT.

This chain joins TRBV7-2 and TRBJ1-3; D remains unclear. CDR3 length equals 13 residues. CDR1 is SGHTA and CDR2 is FQGNSA in the germline V gene. Trimming removed 5 bases from V and 10 bases from J, with 15 bases in between. For the CDR3, the DNA is TGTGCCAGCAGCCGATCTTCTGGCAGGACCATATATTTT. Translating gives CASSRSSGRTIYF.

This chain connects TRBV28 to TRBJ1-4; perhaps TRBD1 as D (6 bases). Germline values: CDR1 MDHEN, CDR2 SYDVKM. V lost 4 bases and J 3 bases, leaving 12 bases between the germline ends. The CDR3 contains 15 residues. DNA of the CDR3: TGTGCCAGCAGTTCCTACAGGGAAGCTAATGAAAAACTGTTTTTT. This sequence encodes CASSSYREANEKLFF.

This clone was observed a few times. The chain combines TRBV7-3 with TRBJ1-1; the match to TRBD1 covers 7 bases. The V segment lost 8 bases and the J segment 0 bases; nucleotides outside the gene matches: 9. The CDR3 contains 15 residues. CDR1 SGHTA and CDR2 FQGTGA come from the germline V gene. This chain's CDR3 is CASAETQGVNTEAFF. CDR3 sequence (DNA): TGTGCCAGCGCTGAGACGCAGGGGGTGAACACTGAAGCTTTCTTT. The full variable domain, with the rest looked up from reference TRBV7-3 and TRBJ1-1, is GAGVSQTPSNKVTEKGKYVELRCDPISGHTALYWYRQSLGQGPEFLIYFQGTGAADDSGLPNDRFFAVRPEGSVSTLKIQRTERGDSAVYLCASAETQGVNTEAFFGQGTRLTVV.

The rearrangement joins TRBV6-5 to TRBJ1-2; 9 positions match TRBD1. The CDR3 is 15 amino acids. The germline V gene has CDR1 MNHEY and CDR2 SVGAGI. The junction had 6 bases not matched to a gene; V was cut back by 1 base and J by 6 bases. Written as DNA, the CDR3 is TGTGCCAGCAGTTACTTCGGACAGGGGCTCGATGGCTACACCTTC. Its protein product is CASSYFGQGLDGYTF.

In this sample, this clone turned up once. The V call is TRBV18, the J call TRBJ1-4; TRBD1 is a possible D gene (6 bases). This CDR3 spans 16 amino acids. V lost 3 bases, J lost 14 bases, and 25 bases lay in between. Germline CDR1 and CDR2: KGHSH and LQKENI. The CDR3: CASSPSLGMGRTALFF. The DNA of the CDR3 is TGTGCCAGCTCACCGTCGTTAGGGATGGGCCGGACAGCCCTGTTTTTT.

V gene TRBV7-9 combines with J gene TRBJ1-1; possibly TRBD1 for D (5 bases). The CDR3 runs 14 residues. The V gene lost 3 bases and the J gene lost 3 bases, with 11 bases spanning the gap. Per germline, CDR1 SEHNR and CDR2 FQNEAQ (reference sequence). In DNA, the CDR3 is TGTGCCAGCAGCTTGGCAGGGCCACACACTGAAGCTTTCTTT. Protein sequence: CASSLAGPHTEAFF.

The J gene is TRBJ1-3, the V gene TRBV10-3; D unclear. Trimming removed 4 bases from V and 4 bases from J, with 14 bases in between. Looked up from germline, CDR1 is ENHRY and CDR2 is SYGVKD. This CDR3 is built from 15 residues. CDR3 nucleotide sequence: TGTGCCATCAGTGGTTTTCAGGCAGTGGGAAACACCATATATTTT. Translating it yields CAISGFQAVGNTIYF.